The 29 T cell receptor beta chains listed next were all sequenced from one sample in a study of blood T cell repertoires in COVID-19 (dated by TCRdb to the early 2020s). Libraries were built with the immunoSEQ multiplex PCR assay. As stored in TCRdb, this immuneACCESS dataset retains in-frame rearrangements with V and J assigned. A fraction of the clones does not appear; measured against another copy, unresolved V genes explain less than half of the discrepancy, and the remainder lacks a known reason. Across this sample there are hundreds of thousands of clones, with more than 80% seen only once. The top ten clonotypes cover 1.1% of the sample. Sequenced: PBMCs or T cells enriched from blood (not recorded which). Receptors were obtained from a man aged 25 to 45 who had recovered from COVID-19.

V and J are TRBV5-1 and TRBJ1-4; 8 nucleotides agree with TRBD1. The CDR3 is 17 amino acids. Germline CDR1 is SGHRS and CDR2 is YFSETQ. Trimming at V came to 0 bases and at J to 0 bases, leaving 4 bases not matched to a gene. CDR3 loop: CASSLGDRTTTNEKLFF. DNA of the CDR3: TGCGCCAGCAGCTTGGGGGACAGGACGACAACTAATGAAAAACTGTTTTTT.

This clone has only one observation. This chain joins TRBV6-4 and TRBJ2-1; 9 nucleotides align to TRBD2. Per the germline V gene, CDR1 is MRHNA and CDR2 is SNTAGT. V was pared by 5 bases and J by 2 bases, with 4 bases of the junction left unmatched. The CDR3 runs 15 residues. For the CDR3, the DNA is TGTGCCAGCAGTTGGGCTAGCGGGACCTACAATGAGCAGTTCTTC. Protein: CASSWASGTYNEQFF.

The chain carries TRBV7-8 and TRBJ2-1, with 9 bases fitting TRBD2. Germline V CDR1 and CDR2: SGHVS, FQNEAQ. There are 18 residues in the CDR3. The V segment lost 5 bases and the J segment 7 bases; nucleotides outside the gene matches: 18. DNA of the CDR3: TGTGCCAGCAGCGAGAACGTCTGGGGTAGCGGGAGACGGAATGAGCAGTTCTTC. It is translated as CASSENVWGSGRRNEQFF.

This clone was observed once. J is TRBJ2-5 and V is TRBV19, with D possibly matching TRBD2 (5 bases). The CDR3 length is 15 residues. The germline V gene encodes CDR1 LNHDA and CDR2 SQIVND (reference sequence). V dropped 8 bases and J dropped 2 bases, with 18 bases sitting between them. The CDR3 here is CASCRAATGQETQYF. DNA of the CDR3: TGTGCCAGTTGTCGAGCGGCGACGGGTCAAGAGACCCAGTACTTC. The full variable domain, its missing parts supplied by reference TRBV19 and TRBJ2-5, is DGGITQSPKYLFRKEGQNVTLSCEQNLNHDAMYWYRQDPGQGLRLIYYSQIVNDFQKGDIAEGYSVSREKKESFPLTVTSAQKNPTAFYLCASCRAATGQETQYFGPGTRLLVL.

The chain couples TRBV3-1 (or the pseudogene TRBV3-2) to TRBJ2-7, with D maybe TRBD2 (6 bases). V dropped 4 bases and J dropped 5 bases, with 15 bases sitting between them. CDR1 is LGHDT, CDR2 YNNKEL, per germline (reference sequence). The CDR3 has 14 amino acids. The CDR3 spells CASSRHTSYHEQYF. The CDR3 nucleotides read TGTGCCAGCAGCCGGCACACTAGCTACCACGAGCAGTACTTC.

In DNA form, the CDR3 reads TGTGCCAGTAGGGACGGACAGGGGTACGGCTATGGCTACACCTTC. Its protein product is CASRDGQGYGYGYTF. V gene TRBV19 combines with J gene TRBJ1-2, with TRBD1 identical over 9 bases. J was trimmed by 4 bases and V by 6 bases; bases with no gene match: 9. Per the germline V gene, CDR1 is LNHDA and CDR2 is SQIVND (reference sequence). The CDR3 runs 15 residues.

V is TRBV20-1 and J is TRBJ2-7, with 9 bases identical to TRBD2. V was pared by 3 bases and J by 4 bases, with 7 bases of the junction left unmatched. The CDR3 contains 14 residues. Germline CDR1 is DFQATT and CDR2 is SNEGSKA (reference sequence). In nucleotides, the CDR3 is TGCAGTGCTAGTTTTAGCGGGAGCTGGTACGAGCAGTACTTC. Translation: CSASFSGSWYEQYF.

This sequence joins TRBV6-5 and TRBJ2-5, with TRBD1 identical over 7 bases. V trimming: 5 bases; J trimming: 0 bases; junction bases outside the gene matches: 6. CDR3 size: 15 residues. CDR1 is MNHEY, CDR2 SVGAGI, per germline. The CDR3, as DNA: TGTGCCAGCAGTCCATTTACAGGGGACCAAGAGACCCAGTACTTC. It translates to CASSPFTGDQETQYF.

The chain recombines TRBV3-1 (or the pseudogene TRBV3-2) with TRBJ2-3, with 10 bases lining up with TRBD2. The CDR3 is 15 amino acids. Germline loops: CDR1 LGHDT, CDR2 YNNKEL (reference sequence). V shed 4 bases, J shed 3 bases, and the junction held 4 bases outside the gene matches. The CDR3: CASSLAGGWTDTQYF. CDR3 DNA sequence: TGTGCCAGCAGCCTAGCGGGAGGTTGGACAGATACGCAGTATTTT.

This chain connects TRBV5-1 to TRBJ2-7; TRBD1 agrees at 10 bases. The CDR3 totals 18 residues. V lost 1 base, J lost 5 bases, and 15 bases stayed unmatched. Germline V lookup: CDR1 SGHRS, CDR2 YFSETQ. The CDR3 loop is CASSLPYGRTGGYHEQYF. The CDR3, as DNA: TGCGCCAGCAGCTTGCCCTATGGACGGACAGGGGGTTACCACGAGCAGTACTTC.

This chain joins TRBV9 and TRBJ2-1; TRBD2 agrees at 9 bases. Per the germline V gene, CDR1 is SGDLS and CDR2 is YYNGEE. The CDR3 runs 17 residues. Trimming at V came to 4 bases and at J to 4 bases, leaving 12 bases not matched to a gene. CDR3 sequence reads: CASSTASSSGRYNEQFF. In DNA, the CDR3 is TGTGCCAGCAGCACCGCTAGTAGTAGCGGGAGATACAATGAGCAGTTCTTC.

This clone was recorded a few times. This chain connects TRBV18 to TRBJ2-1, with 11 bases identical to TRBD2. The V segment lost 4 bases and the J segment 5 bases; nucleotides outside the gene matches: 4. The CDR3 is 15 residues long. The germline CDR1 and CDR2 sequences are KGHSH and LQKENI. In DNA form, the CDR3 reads TGTGCCAGCTCACGGTCGACTAGCGGGAACAATGAGCAGTTCTTC. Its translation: CASSRSTSGNNEQFF.

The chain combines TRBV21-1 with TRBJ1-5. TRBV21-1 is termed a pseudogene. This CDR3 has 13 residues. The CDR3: CASSSRGNQPQHF. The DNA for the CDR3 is TGTGCCAGCAGCTCCCGGGGAAACCAGCCCCAGCATTTT.

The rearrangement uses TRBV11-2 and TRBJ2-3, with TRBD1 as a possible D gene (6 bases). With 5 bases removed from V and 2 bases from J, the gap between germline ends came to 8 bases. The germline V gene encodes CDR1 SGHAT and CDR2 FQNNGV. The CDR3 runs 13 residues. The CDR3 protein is CASSPGHTDTQYF. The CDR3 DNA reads TGTGCCAGCAGCCCGGGACACACAGATACGCAGTATTTT.

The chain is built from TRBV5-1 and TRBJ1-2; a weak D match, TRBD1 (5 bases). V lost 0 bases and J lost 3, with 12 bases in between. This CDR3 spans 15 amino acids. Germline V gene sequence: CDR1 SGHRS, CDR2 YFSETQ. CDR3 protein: CASSLASGADYGYTF. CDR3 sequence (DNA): TGCGCCAGCAGCTTGGCTAGTGGGGCGGACTATGGCTACACCTTC.

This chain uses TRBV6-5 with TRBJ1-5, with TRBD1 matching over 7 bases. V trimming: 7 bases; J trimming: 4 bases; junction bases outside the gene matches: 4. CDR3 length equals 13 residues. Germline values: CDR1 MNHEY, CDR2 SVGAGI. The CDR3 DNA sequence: TGTGCCAGCAAGGGGGCAGCAAATCAGCCCCAGCATTTT. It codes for CASKGAANQPQHF.

CDR3 protein: CATSDLPRGNTGELFF. CDR3 bases: TGTGCCACCAGTGATTTGCCCAGGGGTAACACCGGGGAGCTGTTTTTT. The chain combines TRBV24-1 with TRBJ2-2; a possible D gene is TRBD1 (6 bases). Trimming pared 0 bases from V and 2 bases from J, leaving 9 bases between. The CDR3 contains 16 residues. Per germline, CDR1 KGHDR and CDR2 SFDVKD.

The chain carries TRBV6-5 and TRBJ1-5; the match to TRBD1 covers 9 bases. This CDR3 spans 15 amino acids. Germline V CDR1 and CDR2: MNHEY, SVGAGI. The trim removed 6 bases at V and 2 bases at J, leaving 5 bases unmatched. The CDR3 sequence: CASRRQGGGNQPQHF. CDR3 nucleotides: TGTGCCAGCAGACGACAGGGGGGGGGCAATCAGCCCCAGCATTTT.

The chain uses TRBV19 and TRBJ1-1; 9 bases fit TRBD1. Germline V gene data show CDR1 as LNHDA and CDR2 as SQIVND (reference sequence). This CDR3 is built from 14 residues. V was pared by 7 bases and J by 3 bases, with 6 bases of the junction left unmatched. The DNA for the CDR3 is TGTGCCAGTACCGCAGGACAGGGGTACACTGAAGCTTTCTTT. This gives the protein CASTAGQGYTEAFF.

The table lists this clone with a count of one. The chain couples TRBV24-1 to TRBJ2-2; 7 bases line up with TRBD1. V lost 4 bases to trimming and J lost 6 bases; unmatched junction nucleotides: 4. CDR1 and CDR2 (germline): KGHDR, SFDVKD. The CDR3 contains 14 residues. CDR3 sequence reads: CATSEWQGAGELFF. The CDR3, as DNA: TGTGCCACCAGTGAATGGCAGGGGGCCGGGGAGCTGTTTTTT.

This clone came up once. DNA for the CDR3: TGTGCCAGCAGTGAGGGTCATTGGGCGCTGTACTTC. Translation: CASSEGHWALYF. The chain recombines TRBV6-1 with TRBJ2-5, with no clear D. V was pared by 3 bases and J by 13 bases, with 15 bases between. CDR3 length: 12 amino acids. The germline V gene has CDR1 MNHNS and CDR2 SASEGT.

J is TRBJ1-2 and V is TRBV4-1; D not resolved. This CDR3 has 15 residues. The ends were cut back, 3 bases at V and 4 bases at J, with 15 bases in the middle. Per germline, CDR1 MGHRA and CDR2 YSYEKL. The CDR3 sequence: CASSHKVSGIYGYTF. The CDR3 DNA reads TGCGCCAGCAGCCATAAGGTTTCGGGAATCTATGGCTACACCTTC.

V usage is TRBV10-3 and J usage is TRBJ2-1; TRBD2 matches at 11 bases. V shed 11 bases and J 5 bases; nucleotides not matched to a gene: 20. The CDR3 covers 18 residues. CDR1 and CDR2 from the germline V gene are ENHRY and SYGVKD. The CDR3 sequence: CALGPGGVAGGKNNEQFF. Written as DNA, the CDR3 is TGTGCCCTCGGCCCGGGAGGGGTAGCGGGAGGGAAAAACAATGAGCAGTTCTTC.

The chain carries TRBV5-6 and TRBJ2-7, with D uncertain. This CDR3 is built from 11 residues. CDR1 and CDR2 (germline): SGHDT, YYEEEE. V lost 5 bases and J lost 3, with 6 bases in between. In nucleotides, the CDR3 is TGTGCCAGCAGTACAAACTACGAGCAGTACTTC. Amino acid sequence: CASSTNYEQYF.

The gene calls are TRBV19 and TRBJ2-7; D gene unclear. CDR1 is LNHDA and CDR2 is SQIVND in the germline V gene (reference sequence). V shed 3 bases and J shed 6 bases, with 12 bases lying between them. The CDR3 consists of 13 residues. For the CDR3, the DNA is TGTGCCAGTAGTATGTACGACGACTCCGAGCAGTACTTC. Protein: CASSMYDDSEQYF.

CDR3 protein: CASSLSDSDQPQHF. In DNA form, the CDR3 reads TGTGCCAGCAGCTTATCAGACAGCGATCAGCCCCAGCATTTT. V gene TRBV7-9 combines with J gene TRBJ1-5, with D perhaps TRBD1 (5 bases). Looked up from germline, CDR1 is SEHNR and CDR2 is FQNEAQ (reference sequence). V shed 2 bases and J shed 5 bases, with 10 bases lying between them. The CDR3 is 14 amino acids.

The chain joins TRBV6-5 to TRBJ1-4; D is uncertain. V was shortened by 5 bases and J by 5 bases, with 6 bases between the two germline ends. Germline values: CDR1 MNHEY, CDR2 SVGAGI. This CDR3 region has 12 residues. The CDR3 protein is CASSTGNEKLFF. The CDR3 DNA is TGTGCCAGCAGTACGGGGAATGAAAAACTGTTTTTT.

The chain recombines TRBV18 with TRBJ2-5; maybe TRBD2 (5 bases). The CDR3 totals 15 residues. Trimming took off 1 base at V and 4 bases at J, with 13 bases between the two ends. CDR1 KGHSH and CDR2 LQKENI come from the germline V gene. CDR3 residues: CASSPRSAAGETQYF. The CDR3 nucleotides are TGTGCCAGCTCACCACGCTCAGCGGCGGGAGAGACCCAGTACTTC. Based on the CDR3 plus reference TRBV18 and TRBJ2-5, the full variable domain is NAGVMQNPRHLVRRRGQEARLRCSPMKGHSHVYWYRQLPEEGLKFMVYLQKENIIDESGMPKERFSAEFPKEGPSILRIQQVVRGDSAAYFCASSPRSAAGETQYFGPGTRLLVL.

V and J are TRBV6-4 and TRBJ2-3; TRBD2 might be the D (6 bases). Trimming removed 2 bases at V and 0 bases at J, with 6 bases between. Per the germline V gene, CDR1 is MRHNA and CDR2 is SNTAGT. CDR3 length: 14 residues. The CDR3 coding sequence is TGTGCCAGCAGTGACGGGACTAGCACAGATACGCAGTATTTT. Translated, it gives CASSDGTSTDTQYF.